These 16 T cell receptor beta chains originate from one sample sequenced in a study of regulatory T cells in long-lasting Graves disease. Combining iRepertoire HTBI primers with Arm-PCR of CDR3 regions, the authors built TCR beta libraries. A single record per CDR3 protein comes from TCRdb applying MiXCR to the multiplex PCR reads. The sample has around 400,000 distinct CDR3 sequences; approximately 16% are singletons. Specified time point: newly diagnosed GD, antithyroid drugs for less than 3 months. There was RNA extracted from PBMCs, and the TCR library was made from it. Another study also made use of these data, one on T cells in Graves' hyperthyroidism and ophthalmopathy.

The sample was peripheral blood mononuclear cells (PBMCs), taken at new diagnosis, from a patient treated with antithyroid drugs. Receptors were obtained from a woman aged 40 to 50 with Graves disease.

The chain employs TRBV9 and TRBJ2-2; 11 bases align to TRBD2. The V segment lost 0 bases and the J segment 5 bases; nucleotides outside the gene matches: 3. Germline CDR1 is SGDLS and CDR2 is YYNGEE. This CDR3 comprises 16 residues. The DNA of the CDR3 is TGTGCCAGCAGCGTAGCTATAGCGGGAGGGACCGGGGAGCTGTTTTTT. It is translated as CASSVAIAGGTGELFF.

In its sample, this clonotype was seen many times. The J gene is TRBJ2-1, the V gene TRBV28; D is possibly TRBD2 (6 bases). From germline, CDR1 is MDHEN and CDR2 SYDVKM. Between the trimmed V and J ends, which lost 1 base and 4 bases, there was a span of 20 bases. The CDR3 length is 18 residues. The CDR3 loop is CASSLFARAGSLYNEQFF. The CDR3 DNA reads TGTGCCAGCAGTTTATTTGCCCGTGCGGGGAGTTTGTACAATGAGCAGTTCTTC.

The CDR3 protein is CASSQQTSGFYEQYF. CDR3 nucleotide sequence: TGTGCCAGCAGCCAGCAGACTAGCGGGTTCTACGAGCAGTACTTC. The gene calls are TRBV3-1 and TRBJ2-7, with 10 nucleotides matching TRBD2. V was pared by 3 bases and J by 3 bases, with 5 bases of the junction left unmatched. The CDR3 is 15 amino acids. Per the germline V gene, CDR1 is LGHDT and CDR2 is YNNKEL (reference sequence).

This clonotype was found a few times. The chain is built from TRBV4-1 and TRBJ2-1; TRBD2 matches at 12 bases. CDR1 and CDR2 (germline): MGHRA, YSYEKL. The CDR3 length is 15 residues. V trimming: 6 bases; J trimming: 6 bases; junction bases outside the gene matches: 6. The CDR3 loop is CASSQTSGSGNEQFF. The CDR3 DNA is TGCGCCAGCAGTCAGACTAGCGGGAGCGGCAATGAGCAGTTCTTC.

This clonotype has ten or more counts. The chain recombines TRBV6-2 or TRBV6-3 with TRBJ2-3; D is perhaps TRBD1 (5 bases). Germline CDR1 is MNHEY and CDR2 is SVGEGT. Trimming took 7 bases from V and 8 from J, leaving 7 bases between them. CDR3 length equals 10 residues. CDR3 protein: CASKRGTQYF. The CDR3 bases are TGTGCCAGCAAAAGGGGTACGCAGTATTTT.

V and J are TRBV20-1 and TRBJ2-1; 11 positions agree with TRBD2. The V segment lost 3 bases and the J segment 3 bases; nucleotides outside the gene matches: 4. Germline CDR1 DFQATT, CDR2 SNEGSKA (reference sequence). CDR3 length equals 15 residues. The CDR3 bases are TGCAGTGCTAGGGAACTAGCGGGAGTCTACAATGAGCAGTTCTTC. It translates to CSARELAGVYNEQFF.

This clonotype has at least ten counts. This chain joins TRBV7-6 and TRBJ2-2, with D possibly TRBD1 on 6 matching bases. The germline V gene has CDR1 SGHVS and CDR2 FNYEAQ. This CDR3 comprises 15 residues. V was shortened by 6 bases and J by 2 bases, with 13 bases between the two germline ends. CDR3 DNA sequence: TGTGCCAGCAGTCTAGGACAGTATAACACCGGGGAGCTGTTTTTT. Its protein product is CASSLGQYNTGELFF.

This clonotype was recorded at least ten times. The V call is TRBV7-8, the J call TRBJ2-1; 8 nucleotides match TRBD2. The CDR3 totals 14 residues. V was clipped by 5 bases and J by 4 bases; unmatched bases: 4. Germline V lookup: CDR1 SGHVS, CDR2 FQNEAQ. DNA for the CDR3: TGTGCCAGCAGCCCGTCGGGGGGGTACAATGAGCAGTTCTTC. Translating gives CASSPSGGYNEQFF.

This clonotype has at least ten counts. The chain joins TRBV27 to TRBJ2-3; D uncertain. The CDR3 loop spans 17 amino acids. Germline V gives CDR1 MNHEY, CDR2 SMNVEV (reference sequence). V was trimmed by 4 bases and J by 0 bases, leaving 17 bases between them. CDR3 nucleotide sequence: TGTGCCAGCAGTTCCGGCGAAGAGCGTCTAAGCACAGATACGCAGTATTTT. Protein sequence: CASSSGEERLSTDTQYF.

There are a few counts of this clonotype. The rearrangement joins TRBV20-1 to TRBJ1-5; a weak D match, TRBD1 (6 bases). The germline V gene encodes CDR1 DFQATT and CDR2 SNEGSKA (reference sequence). This CDR3 spans 14 amino acids. The V end was cut by 4 bases, the J end by 1 base, with 11 bases between. In DNA, the CDR3 is TGCAGTGCTACACAGGGACGGAGCAATCAGCCCCAGCATTTT. Translating it yields CSATQGRSNQPQHF.

This clonotype was counted many times. This rearrangement joins TRBV7-8 to TRBJ2-7; D tentatively reads TRBD1 or TRBD2 (5 bases each). V lost 5 bases and J 3 bases, leaving 8 bases between the germline ends. CDR1 and CDR2 from the germline V gene are SGHVS and FQNEAQ. The CDR3 spans 12 residues. The CDR3 sequence: CASSGGVYEQYF. The CDR3 coding sequence is TGTGCCAGCAGCGGGGGAGTCTACGAGCAGTACTTC.

The chain couples TRBV20-1 to TRBJ1-1; 7 bases are shared with TRBD1. CDR3 length: 13 residues. Germline-derived CDR1 and CDR2 are DFQATT and SNEGSKA (reference sequence). The J segment lost 0 bases and the V segment lost 5 bases, leaving 3 bases of the junction unmatched. As DNA, the CDR3 is TGCAGTGCTGAGGGACAGATGAACACTGAAGCTTTCTTT. Translation: CSAEGQMNTEAFF.

This chain links TRBV20-1 with TRBJ2-3; D tentatively reads TRBD1 or TRBD2 (5 bases each). Deletions cut 0 bases from V and 3 bases from J, with 10 bases between. Per the germline V gene, CDR1 is DFQATT and CDR2 is SNEGSKA (reference sequence). The CDR3 consists of 14 residues. CDR3 region: CSAREAGSTDTQYF. The CDR3 coding sequence is TGCAGTGCTAGAGAGGCAGGGAGTACAGATACGCAGTATTTT.

This clonotype showed up many times. The chain links TRBV20-1 to TRBJ1-6, with TRBD1 as a possible D gene (6 bases). V lost 0 bases to trimming and J lost 9 bases, with 12 bases between them. The CDR3 totals 14 residues. Germline V gives CDR1 DFQATT, CDR2 SNEGSKA (reference sequence). The CDR3 DNA follows: TGCAGTGCTAGAGACGGGGACATCCCTTCACCCCTCCACTTT. Amino acids: CSARDGDIPSPLHF.

Only a few counts were recorded for this clonotype. The rearrangement links TRBV9 to TRBJ2-2; D is unclear. Germline-derived CDR1 and CDR2 are SGDLS and YYNGEE. V was clipped by 0 bases and J by 6 bases, with 3 bases between them. This CDR3 has 12 residues. The CDR3 protein is CASSVVSGELFF. CDR3 in DNA: TGTGCCAGCAGCGTAGTGTCCGGGGAGCTGTTTTTT.

This clonotype was counted many times. The chain recombines TRBV27 with TRBJ2-5, with 8 positions matching TRBD1. TRBJ2-1 matches the DNA end more closely, so the J call is doubtful. CDR1 and CDR2 (germline): MNHEY, SMNVEV (reference sequence). The CDR3 is 14 amino acids. Here the CDR3 reads CASRRRGPYNEQFF. The DNA for the CDR3 is TGTGCCAGCAGGCGCAGGGGGCCCTACAATGAGCAGTTCTTC.